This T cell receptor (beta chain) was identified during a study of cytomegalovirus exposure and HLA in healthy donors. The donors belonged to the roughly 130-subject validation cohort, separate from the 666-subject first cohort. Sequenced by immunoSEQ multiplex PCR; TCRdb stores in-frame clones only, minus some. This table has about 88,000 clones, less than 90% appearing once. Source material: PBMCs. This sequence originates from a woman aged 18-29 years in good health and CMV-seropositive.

The CDR3 is CASSGGVDEQFF. CDR3 DNA sequence: TGCGCCAGCAGCGGGGGGGTCGATGAGCAGTTCTTC. The chain combines TRBV4-1 with TRBJ2-1; 7 bases align to TRBD2. Germline V CDR1 and CDR2: MGHRA, YSYEKL. This CDR3 is 12 amino acids long. Trimming at V came to 5 bases and at J to 8 bases, leaving 3 bases not matched to a gene.